The entry that follows covers one T cell receptor beta chain sequence. The sample comes from a study of cytomegalovirus exposure and HLA in healthy donors. A multiplex PCR was run with 60 Vbeta primers and 13 Jbeta primers. The repertoire was sequenced with immunoSEQ multiplex PCR; TCRdb's copy has only in-frame clones and lacks some. This table holds 100,000 to 150,000 clones, 70% to 80% found once. This CDR3 is 15 amino acids long. Germline assignment: CDR1 MGHRA and CDR2 YSYEKL. V was pared by 4 bases and J by 4 bases, with 13 bases between. This clonotype was sampled from a man between 40 and 49 years old in good health and CMV-seronegative. Sample: PBMCs. The chain is built from TRBV4-1 and TRBJ2-2; a weak D match, TRBD2 (5 bases). The CDR3 nucleotides are TGCGCCAGCAGCCTTCAAACTAGGCCCACCGGGGAGCTGTTTTTT. Translation: CASSLQTRPTGELFF.